This T cell receptor beta chain was identified in a study of T cell responses to AZD1222 COVID-19 vaccine. CDR1 is GTSNPN and CDR2 is SVGIG in the germline V gene (reference sequence). CDR3 size: 13 residues. Losses at the gene ends were 6 bases for V and 7 bases for J; bases not matched to a gene: 9. Clones were sequenced by immunoSEQ multiplex PCR, and TCRdb holds only the in-frame ones, with some missing. Of over 150,000 clones in the sample, 90% were seen once. The receptor was isolated from an adult in good health. The sequencing used peripheral blood, collected on day 0 of AZD1222 vaccination. The rearrangement joins TRBV30 to TRBJ1-3; 7 positions agree with TRBD1. Here the CDR3 DNA reads TGTGCCTGTTGGACAGGAGTCAGCAACACCATATATTTT. Translation gives CACWTGVSNTIYF.